This T cell receptor (beta chain) was sequenced for a study of siplizumab effects on memory and regulatory T cells. Study findings and constraints: Suppressive activity of Tregs proliferating in siplizumab cultures remained unconfirmed. Mappable alloreactive CD4+ clones came from Treg cells almost 70% of the time on average with siplizumab, against about 26% in controls. Naive T cell populations appeared to exhibit greater diversity than memory cells and appeared to be major alloresponse contributors.

For this clone: Its antigen is unknown.

Losses at the gene ends were 6 bases for V and 8 bases for J; bases not matched to a gene: 15. CDR3 length equals 15 residues. Germline assignment: CDR1 MDHEN and CDR2 SYDVKM. Libraries were prepared by immunoSEQ multiplex PCR; TCRdb keeps only in-frame clonotypes and omits some of them. The sample lists some 97,000 clones, 92% occurring once. The sequenced material came from Tregs sorted from blood. J is TRBJ1-2 and V is TRBV28; TRBD1 aligns across 7 bases. This TCR was sampled from a human donor in good health. This CDR3 reads CASSKGDRDAGGYTF. In nucleotides, the CDR3 is TGTGCCAGCAGCAAGGGAGACAGGGACGCCGGGGGCTACACCTTC.